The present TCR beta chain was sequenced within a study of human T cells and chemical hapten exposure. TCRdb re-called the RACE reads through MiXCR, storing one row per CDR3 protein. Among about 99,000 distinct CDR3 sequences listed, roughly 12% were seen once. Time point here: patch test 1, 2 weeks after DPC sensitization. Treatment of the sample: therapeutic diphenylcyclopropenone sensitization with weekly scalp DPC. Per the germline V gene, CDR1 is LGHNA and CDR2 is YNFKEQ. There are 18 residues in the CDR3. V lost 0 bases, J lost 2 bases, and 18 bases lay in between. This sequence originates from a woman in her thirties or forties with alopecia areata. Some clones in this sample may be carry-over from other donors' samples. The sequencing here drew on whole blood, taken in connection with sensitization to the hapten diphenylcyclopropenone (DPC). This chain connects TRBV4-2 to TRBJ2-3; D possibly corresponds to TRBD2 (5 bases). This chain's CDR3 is CASSQDRVLPRDTDTQYF. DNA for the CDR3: TGTGCCAGCAGCCAAGATCGTGTCCTTCCCCGGGACACAGATACGCAGTATTTT.